This T cell receptor beta chain was recorded in a study of molecular identifiers for immune sequencing clone quantification. A word on this clonotype: The antigen remains undetermined.

Study conclusions and caveats: The sizes of highly expanded clones could be underestimated when identical TCR molecules share a barcode.

Sorting defined naive CD8 T cells as CD8+CD4-CCR7+CD45RA+. V dropped 6 bases and J dropped 2; count of bases not matched to a gene: 13. The V gene's germline CDR1 is SGHKS and CDR2 YYEKEE (reference sequence). This CDR3 has 18 amino acids. Listed TCR primers and previously described methods were used for bulk TCR libraries. TCRdb independently ran MiXCR on the PCR reads; one entry per CDR3 protein. Among a few hundred thousand distinct CDR3 sequences, about a quarter were seen once, and the ten largest hold around 0.76%. This receptor was obtained from a human donor in good health. Some libraries in this study had Jurkat cell RNA spiked in. Input material: naive CD8+ T cells from blood, with Jurkat cell RNA spiked in. Indicated subset: FACS-sorted CD8+CD4-CCR7+CD45RA+ naive T cells. The chain uses TRBV5-5 and TRBJ1-4, with TRBD1 identical over 10 bases. The CDR3 region has the DNA TGTGCCAGCACTCCTCCCGGGGGACAGGGGCTGACTAATGAAAAACTGTTTTTT. Translation: CASTPPGGQGLTNEKLFF.